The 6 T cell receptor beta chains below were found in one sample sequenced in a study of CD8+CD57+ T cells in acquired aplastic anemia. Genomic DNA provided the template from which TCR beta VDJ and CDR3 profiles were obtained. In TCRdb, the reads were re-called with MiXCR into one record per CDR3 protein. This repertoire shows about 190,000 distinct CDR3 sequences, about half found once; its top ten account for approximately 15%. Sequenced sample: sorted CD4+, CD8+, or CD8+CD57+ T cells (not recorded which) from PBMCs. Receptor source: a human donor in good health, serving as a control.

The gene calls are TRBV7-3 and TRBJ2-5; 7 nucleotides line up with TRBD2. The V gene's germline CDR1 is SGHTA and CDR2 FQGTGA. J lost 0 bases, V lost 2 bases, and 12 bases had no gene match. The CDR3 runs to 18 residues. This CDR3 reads CASSLVKRLAGNQETQYF. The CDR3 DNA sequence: TGTGCCAGCAGCTTAGTGAAGAGACTAGCAGGGAACCAAGAGACCCAGTACTTC.

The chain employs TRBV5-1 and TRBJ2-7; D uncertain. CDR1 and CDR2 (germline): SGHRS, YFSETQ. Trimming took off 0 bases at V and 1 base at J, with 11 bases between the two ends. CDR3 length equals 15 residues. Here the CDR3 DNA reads TGCGCCAGCAGCTTGGAGTTAGGGATATCCTACGAGCAGTACTTC. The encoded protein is CASSLELGISYEQYF.

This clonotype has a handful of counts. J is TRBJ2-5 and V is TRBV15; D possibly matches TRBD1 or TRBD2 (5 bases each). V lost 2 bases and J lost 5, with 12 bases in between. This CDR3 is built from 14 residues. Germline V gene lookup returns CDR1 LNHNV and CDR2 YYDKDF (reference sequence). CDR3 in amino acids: CATSRLGTGETQYF. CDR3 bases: TGTGCCACCAGCAGACTTGGGACGGGTGAGACCCAGTACTTC.

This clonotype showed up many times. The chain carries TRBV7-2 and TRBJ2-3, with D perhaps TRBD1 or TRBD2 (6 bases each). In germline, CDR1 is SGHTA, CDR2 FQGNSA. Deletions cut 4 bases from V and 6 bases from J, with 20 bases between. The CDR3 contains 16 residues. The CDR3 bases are TGTGCCAGCAGCTCCCGGGGGCGGGGCCACACGGATACGCAGTATTTT. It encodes CASSSRGRGHTDTQYF.

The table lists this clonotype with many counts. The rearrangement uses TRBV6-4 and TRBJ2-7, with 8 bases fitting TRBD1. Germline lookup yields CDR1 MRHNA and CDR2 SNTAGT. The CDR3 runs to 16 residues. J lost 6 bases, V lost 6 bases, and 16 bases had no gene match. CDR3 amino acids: CASRTPGQANLAEQYV. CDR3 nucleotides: TGTGCCAGCAGGACACCGGGACAGGCGAACCTGGCCGAGCAGTACGTC.

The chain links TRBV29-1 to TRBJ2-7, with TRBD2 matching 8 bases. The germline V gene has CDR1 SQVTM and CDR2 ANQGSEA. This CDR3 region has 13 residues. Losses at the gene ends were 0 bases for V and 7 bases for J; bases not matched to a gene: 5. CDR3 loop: CSVEEIRGGEQYF. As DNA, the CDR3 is TGCAGCGTTGAAGAAATCCGGGGGGGAGAGCAGTACTTC.